The rows below give T cell receptor beta chains drawn from one sample of a study of T cells in Graves' hyperthyroidism and ophthalmopathy. TCRdb fed the multiplex PCR reads into MiXCR, producing one record per CDR3 protein. The sample records a few hundred thousand distinct CDR3 sequences, approximately 18% being singletons. The sequencing sample was made of blood. The receptors were gathered from a woman between 35 and 50 years old with Graves' ophthalmopathy. CDR3s include the opening cysteine and the closing phenylalanine or tryptophan. Fields, in order: D gene, V gene, clone size, J gene, CDR3 DNA, CDR3 protein. A D gene is named only where the DNA matches it firmly. Clone size is given for some rows only: seen once, a few or many times, or a class if the clone is expanded.

d_gene: -; v_gene: TRBV13; abundance: many; j_gene: TRBJ2-4; CDR3nt: TGTGCCAGCATCGACCGCCGGGGGTCCAAAAACATTCAGTACTTC; CDR3aa: CASIDRRGSKNIQYF
d_gene: -; v_gene: TRBV2; abundance: many; j_gene: TRBJ2-7; CDR3nt: TGTGCCAGCAGGCCAAACAGGGTTGACTACGAGCAGTACTTC; CDR3aa: CASRPNRVDYEQYF
d_gene: -; v_gene: TRBV27; abundance: many; j_gene: TRBJ2-7; CDR3nt: TGTGCCAGCAGTTTATCAGTGACTAGGATCAAGGACGAGCAGTACTTC; CDR3aa: CASSLSVTRIKDEQYF
d_gene: -; v_gene: TRBV7-6; abundance: many; j_gene: TRBJ2-5; CDR3nt: TGTGCCAGCAGCTTAGCGTTGGAGACCCAGTACTTC; CDR3aa: CASSLALETQYF
d_gene: TRBD2; v_gene: TRBV19; abundance: few; j_gene: TRBJ2-2; CDR3nt: TGTGCCGGAAGCGGGACCGCGAACACCGGGGAGCTGTTTTTT; CDR3aa: CAGSGTANTGELFF
d_gene: -; v_gene: TRBV7-2; abundance: few; j_gene: TRBJ2-5; CDR3nt: TGTGCCAGCGGAGGTAGGCAGGACCAAGAGACCCAGTACTTC; CDR3aa: CASGGRQDQETQYF
d_gene: TRBD1; v_gene: TRBV9; abundance: many; j_gene: TRBJ1-1; CDR3nt: TGTGCCAGCAGCGGAGGGACAGCCCAACAAGCTTTCTTT; CDR3aa: CASSGGTAQQAFF
d_gene: -; v_gene: TRBV13; abundance: few; j_gene: TRBJ1-1; CDR3nt: TGTGCCAGCAGCCCCTCGGACGGATTGAACACTGAAGCTTTCTTT; CDR3aa: CASSPSDGLNTEAFF
d_gene: TRBD2; v_gene: TRBV20-1; abundance: many; j_gene: TRBJ2-7; CDR3nt: TGCAGTGCACCACTCAGCGGGAGGGCCTACGAGCAGTACTTC; CDR3aa: CSAPLSGRAYEQYF
d_gene: -; v_gene: TRBV2; abundance: many; j_gene: TRBJ1-2; CDR3nt: TGTGCCAGCAGCGGGACAACCTACTATGGCTACACCTTC; CDR3aa: CASSGTTYYGYTF
d_gene: -; v_gene: TRBV6-1; abundance: few; j_gene: TRBJ2-1; CDR3nt: TGTGTAGCGGTAGATCGTCCCTACGAGCAGTTCTTC; CDR3aa: CVAVDRPYEQFF
d_gene: -; v_gene: TRBV3-1; abundance: -; j_gene: TRBJ1-1; CDR3nt: TGTGCCAGCAGCCAAGAAAGGAAGGGGAACACTGAAGCTTTCTTT; CDR3aa: CASSQERKGNTEAFF
d_gene: -; v_gene: TRBV30; abundance: many; j_gene: TRBJ2-7; CDR3nt: TGTGCCTGGAGTGTAGGATCGGCAGCCTGCGAGCAGTACTTC; CDR3aa: CAWSVGSAACEQYF
d_gene: TRBD2; v_gene: TRBV30; abundance: many; j_gene: TRBJ2-2; CDR3nt: TGTGCCTGGATAGGGCGGCGGGAGAGCACCGGGGAGCTGTTTTTT; CDR3aa: CAWIGRRESTGELFF
d_gene: TRBD1; v_gene: TRBV27; abundance: -; j_gene: TRBJ1-5; CDR3nt: TGTGCCAGCAGTTTCCGGGACAGGTCTGATCAGCCCCAGCATTTT; CDR3aa: CASSFRDRSDQPQHF
d_gene: TRBD2; v_gene: TRBV6-5; abundance: many; j_gene: TRBJ2-7; CDR3nt: TGTGCCAGCAGTTCTAGAGCGGGACTCGCCGAGCAGTACTTC; CDR3aa: CASSSRAGLAEQYF
d_gene: -; v_gene: TRBV29-1; abundance: many; j_gene: TRBJ2-7; CDR3nt: TGCAGCGTCGGTAGGGGTTCGGGGGAGCAGTACTTC; CDR3aa: CSVGRGSGEQYF
d_gene: TRBD2; v_gene: TRBV9; abundance: many; j_gene: TRBJ2-7; CDR3nt: TGTGCCAGCAGCGTCGGGACTAGCGGGTACGAGCAGTACTTC; CDR3aa: CASSVGTSGYEQYF
d_gene: -; v_gene: TRBV7-9; abundance: many; j_gene: TRBJ2-5; CDR3nt: TGTGCCAGCAGCTCGAAGGACAGCCGAGAGACCCAGTACTTC; CDR3aa: CASSSKDSRETQYF
d_gene: TRBD1; v_gene: TRBV30; abundance: many; j_gene: TRBJ2-2; CDR3nt: TGTGCCTGGAGTGTCCGGGACAGGGTTACCGGGGAGCTGTTTTTT; CDR3aa: CAWSVRDRVTGELFF
d_gene: TRBD1; v_gene: TRBV9; abundance: many; j_gene: TRBJ2-5; CDR3nt: TGTGCCAGCAGCGGCGGGGACAGGGGCTATCAAGAGACCCAGTACTTC; CDR3aa: CASSGGDRGYQETQYF
d_gene: -; v_gene: TRBV28; abundance: many; j_gene: TRBJ2-2; CDR3nt: TGTGCCAGCAGTTTTGAGAAGCTCACCGGGGAGCTGTTTTTT; CDR3aa: CASSFEKLTGELFF
d_gene: TRBD2; v_gene: TRBV5-6; abundance: many; j_gene: TRBJ2-2; CDR3nt: TGTGCCAGCAGCTTAACGGGGACTACGAACACCGGGGAGCTGTTTTTT; CDR3aa: CASSLTGTTNTGELFF
d_gene: TRBD1; v_gene: TRBV14; abundance: many; j_gene: TRBJ2-7; CDR3nt: TGTGCCAGCAGCCAAGGGACAGGAGGAAACTACGAGCAGTACTTC; CDR3aa: CASSQGTGGNYEQYF
d_gene: -; v_gene: TRBV9; abundance: many; j_gene: TRBJ1-5; CDR3nt: TGTGCCAGCACCCTACGGGACACGTATAGCAATCAGCCCCAGCATTTT; CDR3aa: CASTLRDTYSNQPQHF
d_gene: -; v_gene: TRBV27; abundance: many; j_gene: TRBJ1-5; CDR3nt: TGTGCCAGCAGCACGGGGGGGAAGCCCCAGCATTTT; CDR3aa: CASSTGGKPQHF
d_gene: -; v_gene: TRBV12-3/TRBV12-4; abundance: many; j_gene: TRBJ2-2; CDR3nt: TGTGCCAGCAGTTTGACAGCTTACACCGGGGAGCTGTTTTTT; CDR3aa: CASSLTAYTGELFF
d_gene: -; v_gene: TRBV5-1; abundance: -; j_gene: TRBJ1-2; CDR3nt: TGCGCCAGCAGCTTGGCCATCGGGACCCTTCATGGCTACACCTTC; CDR3aa: CASSLAIGTLHGYTF
d_gene: TRBD2; v_gene: TRBV11-1; abundance: many; j_gene: TRBJ2-2; CDR3nt: TGTGCCAGCAGCTCCGCGGGGAGTACTAGCGGGAAAGCCGGGGAGCTGTTTTTT; CDR3aa: CASSSAGSTSGKAGELFF
d_gene: -; v_gene: TRBV20-1; abundance: many; j_gene: TRBJ2-5; CDR3nt: TGCAGTGCTAGATTGCCGACAGGCCAAGAGACCCAGTACTTC; CDR3aa: CSARLPTGQETQYF
d_gene: -; v_gene: TRBV7-8; abundance: many; j_gene: TRBJ2-7; CDR3nt: TGTGCCAGCAGCTTAGTAGTCACAAGACAGGACCTTCCCTACGAGCAGTACTTC; CDR3aa: CASSLVVTRQDLPYEQYF
d_gene: TRBD1; v_gene: TRBV30; abundance: many; j_gene: TRBJ2-7; CDR3nt: TGTGCCTGGAGTGCTCCCGGCAGGGGGTACTACGAGCAGTACTTC; CDR3aa: CAWSAPGRGYYEQYF
d_gene: -; v_gene: TRBV28; abundance: many; j_gene: TRBJ1-5; CDR3nt: TGTGCCAGCAGTTTTGCAGGGGCGGGCCAGCCCCAGCATTTT; CDR3aa: CASSFAGAGQPQHF
d_gene: TRBD1; v_gene: TRBV29-1; abundance: many; j_gene: TRBJ1-5; CDR3nt: TGCAGCGTGACCTCAGGACAGGGGCGGAATTTT; CDR3aa: CSVTSGQGRNF
d_gene: -; v_gene: TRBV6-5; abundance: many; j_gene: TRBJ2-7; CDR3nt: TGTGCCAGCAGTTACTCGACAGGAACCTACGAGCAGTACTTC; CDR3aa: CASSYSTGTYEQYF
d_gene: -; v_gene: TRBV6-1; abundance: many; j_gene: TRBJ1-5; CDR3nt: TGTGCCAGCAGTGAAAGGTGGGACAATCAGCCCCAGCATTTT; CDR3aa: CASSERWDNQPQHF
d_gene: -; v_gene: TRBV30; abundance: many; j_gene: TRBJ1-1; CDR3nt: TGTGCCTGGAGTGTACTCACGGGGGGGTGGACTGAAGCTTTCTTT; CDR3aa: CAWSVLTGGWTEAFF
d_gene: -; v_gene: TRBV4-3; abundance: many; j_gene: TRBJ1-2; CDR3nt: TGCGCCAGCAGCCAATACCGGGACATTATCTCGGGCTACACCTTC; CDR3aa: CASSQYRDIISGYTF
d_gene: -; v_gene: TRBV11-2; abundance: -; j_gene: TRBJ2-7; CDR3nt: TGTGCCAGCAGCTTAGAGGGTATAAAAGGGAACGAGCAGTACTTC; CDR3aa: CASSLEGIKGNEQYF
d_gene: -; v_gene: TRBV6-5; abundance: many; j_gene: TRBJ2-7; CDR3nt: TGTGCCAGCAGTTACGACAGGTCCTACGAGCAGTACTTC; CDR3aa: CASSYDRSYEQYF